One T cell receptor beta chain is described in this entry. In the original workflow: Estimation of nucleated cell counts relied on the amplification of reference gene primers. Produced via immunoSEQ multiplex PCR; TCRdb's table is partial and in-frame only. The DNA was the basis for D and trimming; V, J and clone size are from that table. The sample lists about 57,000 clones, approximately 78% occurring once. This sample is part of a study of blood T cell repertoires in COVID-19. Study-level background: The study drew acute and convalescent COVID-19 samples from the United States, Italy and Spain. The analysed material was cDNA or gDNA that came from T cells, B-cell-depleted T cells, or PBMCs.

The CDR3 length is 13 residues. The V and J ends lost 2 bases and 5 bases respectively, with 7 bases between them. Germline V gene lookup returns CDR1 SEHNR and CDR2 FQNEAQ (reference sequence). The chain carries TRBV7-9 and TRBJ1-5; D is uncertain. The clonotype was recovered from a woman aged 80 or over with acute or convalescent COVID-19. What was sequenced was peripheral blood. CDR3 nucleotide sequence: TGTGCCAGCAGCTTACCGGGTCATCAGCCCCAGCATTTT. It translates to CASSLPGHQPQHF.